The present T cell receptor beta chain was sequenced within a study of OX40 agonist ivuxolimab in advanced cancers. Findings and limits, study-wide: Relative to CD4+, CD8+ T cells held more expanded clones on average.

Assay: immunoSEQ multiplex PCR; the TCRdb copy retains only in-frame clones and omits some. The sample lists 75,000 to 95,000 clones, roughly 91% occurring once. At cycle 4 day 1, cycle 7 day 1, and baseline, blood was sampled. Notes on this clone: Its target is not known.

CDR1 MDHEN and CDR2 SYDVKM come from the germline V gene. V lost 4 bases, J lost 4 bases, and 14 bases lay in between. The CDR3 loop spans 14 amino acids. V is TRBV28 and J is TRBJ2-7; perhaps TRBD1 as D (5 bases). The specimen comprised CD4+ or CD8+ T cells sorted from blood, sampled in a trial of the OX40 agonist ivuxolimab. The receptor comes from an adult with an advanced solid tumor such as melanoma, head and neck, liver or kidney cancer. The CDR3: CASSSSWGSYEQYF. CDR3 DNA: TGTGCCAGCAGTTCGTCCTGGGGCTCGTACGAGCAGTACTTC.